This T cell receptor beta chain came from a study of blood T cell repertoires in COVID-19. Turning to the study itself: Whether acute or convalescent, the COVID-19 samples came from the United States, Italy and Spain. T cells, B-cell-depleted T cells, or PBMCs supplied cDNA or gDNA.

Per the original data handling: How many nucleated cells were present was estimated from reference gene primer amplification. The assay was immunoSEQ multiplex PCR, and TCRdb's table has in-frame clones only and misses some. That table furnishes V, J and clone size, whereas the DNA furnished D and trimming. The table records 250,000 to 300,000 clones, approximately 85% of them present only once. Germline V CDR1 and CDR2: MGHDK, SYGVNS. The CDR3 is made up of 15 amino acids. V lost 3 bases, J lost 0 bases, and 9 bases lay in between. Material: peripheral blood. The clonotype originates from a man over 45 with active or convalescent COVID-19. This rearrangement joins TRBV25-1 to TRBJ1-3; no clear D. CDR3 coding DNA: TGTGCCAGCAGTGATAGTCCTGGCTCTGGAAACACCATATATTTT. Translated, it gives CASSDSPGSGNTIYF. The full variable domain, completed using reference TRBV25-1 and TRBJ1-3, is EADIYQTPRYLVIGTGKKITLECSQTMGHDKMYWYQQDPGMELHLIHYSYGVNSTEKGDLSSESTVSRIRTEHFPLTLESARPSHTSQYLCASSDSPGSGNTIYFGEGSWLTVV.